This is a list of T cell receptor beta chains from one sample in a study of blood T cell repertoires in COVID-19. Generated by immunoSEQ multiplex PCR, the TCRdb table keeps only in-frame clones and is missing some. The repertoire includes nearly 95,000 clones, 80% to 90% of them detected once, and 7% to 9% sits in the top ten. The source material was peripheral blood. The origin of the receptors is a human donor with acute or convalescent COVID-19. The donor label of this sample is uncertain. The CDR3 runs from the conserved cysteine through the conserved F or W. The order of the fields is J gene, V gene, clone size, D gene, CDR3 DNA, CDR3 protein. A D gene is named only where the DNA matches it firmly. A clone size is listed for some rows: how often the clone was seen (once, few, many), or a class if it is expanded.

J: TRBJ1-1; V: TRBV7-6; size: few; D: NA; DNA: TGTGCCAGCAGCTTAAGAACAGGGAAGGGCGCTGAAGCTTTCTTT; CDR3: CASSLRTGKGAEAFF
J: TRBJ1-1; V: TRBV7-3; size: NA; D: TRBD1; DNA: TGTGCCAGCAGCTTAGACAGGGGAACTGAAGCTTTCTTT; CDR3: CASSLDRGTEAFF
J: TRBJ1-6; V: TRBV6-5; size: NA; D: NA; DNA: TGTGCCAGCAGTTACTCGTGGGGCTCTCCCCTCCACTTT; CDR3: CASSYSWGSPLHF
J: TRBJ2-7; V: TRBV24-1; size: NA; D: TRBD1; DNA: TGTGCCACCAGTGACCCCAGGACAGGCCAGGGGTCCGACGAGCAGTACTTC; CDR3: CATSDPRTGQGSDEQYF
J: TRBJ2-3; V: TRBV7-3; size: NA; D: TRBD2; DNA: TGTGCCAGCAGCCCCCAAGCGGGGGGGACAGATACGCAGTATTTT; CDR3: CASSPQAGGTDTQYF
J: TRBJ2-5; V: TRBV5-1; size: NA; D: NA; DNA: TGCGCCAGCAGCTTGGACGGTAGGGGGGAGACCCAGTACTTC; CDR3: CASSLDGRGETQYF
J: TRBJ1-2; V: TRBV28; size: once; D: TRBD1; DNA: TGTGCCAGCAGTTTAGGACAGGACTCCTATGGCTACACCTTC; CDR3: CASSLGQDSYGYTF
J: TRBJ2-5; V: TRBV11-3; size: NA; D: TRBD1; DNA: TGTGCCAGCAGCGTTGGGACAGGGGGACAAGAGACCCAGTACTTC; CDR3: CASSVGTGGQETQYF
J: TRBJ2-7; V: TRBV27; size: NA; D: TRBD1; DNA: TGTGCCAGCAGTTTAGGGACAGGGCCTCTTTACGAGCAGTACTTC; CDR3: CASSLGTGPLYEQYF
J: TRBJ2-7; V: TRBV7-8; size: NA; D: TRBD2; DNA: TGTGCCAGCAGCTTAAACGGGGGGTTCACCTACGAGCAGTACTTC; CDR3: CASSLNGGFTYEQYF
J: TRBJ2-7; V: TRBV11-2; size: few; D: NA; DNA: TGTGCCAGCAGCTTAAGCTCTTACGAGCAGTACTTC; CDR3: CASSLSSYEQYF
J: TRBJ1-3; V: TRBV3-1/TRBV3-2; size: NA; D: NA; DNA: TGTGCCAGCAGCCAGGCCCAGATGGGAAACACCATATATTTT; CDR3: CASSQAQMGNTIYF
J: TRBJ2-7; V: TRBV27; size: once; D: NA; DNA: TGTGCCAGCAGTTTTGGGGCGTCCTACGAGCAGTACTTC; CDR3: CASSFGASYEQYF
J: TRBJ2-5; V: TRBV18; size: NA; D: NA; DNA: TGTGCCAGCTCTCCGGACAGAGAGACCCAGTACTTC; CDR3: CASSPDRETQYF
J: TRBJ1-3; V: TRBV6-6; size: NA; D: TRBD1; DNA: TGTGCCAGCAGCAACACAGGGGGTTCTGGAAACACCATATATTTT; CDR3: CASSNTGGSGNTIYF
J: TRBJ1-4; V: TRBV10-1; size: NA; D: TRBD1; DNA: TGCGCCAGCAGTGACCCGGGACAGGGAGTCGTAGGAGCTAATGAAAAACTGTTTTTT; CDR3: CASSDPGQGVVGANEKLFF
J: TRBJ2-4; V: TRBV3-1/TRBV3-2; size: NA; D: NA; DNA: TGTGCCAGCAGCCAAGATTCAGGGGCTTCCAAAAACATTCAGTACTTC; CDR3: CASSQDSGASKNIQYF
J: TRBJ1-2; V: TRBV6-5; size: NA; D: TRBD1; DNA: TGTGCCAGCACCAGACAGGGACAGGGGGAGTATGGCTACACCTTC; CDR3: CASTRQGQGEYGYTF
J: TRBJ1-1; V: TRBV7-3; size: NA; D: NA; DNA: TGTGCCAGCAGCTTTCTTCCGGGTTACACTGAAGCTTTCTTT; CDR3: CASSFLPGYTEAFF
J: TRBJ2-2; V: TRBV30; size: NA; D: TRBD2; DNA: TGTGCCTGGAAGCGGGGCGTTTATACCGGGGAGCTGTTTTTT; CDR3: CAWKRGVYTGELFF
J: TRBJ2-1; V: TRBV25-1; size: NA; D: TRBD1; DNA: TGTGCCAGCAGTGCGCAGGGGGCTGCCCCCTACAATGAGCAGTTCTTC; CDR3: CASSAQGAAPYNEQFF
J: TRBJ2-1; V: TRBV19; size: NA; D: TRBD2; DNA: TGTGCCAGTAGTATGGGACTAGCAATAGTGGGGCAGTTCTTC; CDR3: CASSMGLAIVGQFF